This TCR beta chain was retrieved from a study of T cells after yellow fever vaccination (dated by TCRdb to between 2019 and 2020). About the study as a whole: Libraries from fractions with low cell numbers were prepared with the SMART-Seq v4 Ultra Low Input RNA kit. To follow T-cell clones before and after both primary and booster YFV17D yellow fever vaccination, bulk TCR alpha and beta repertoires underwent longitudinal sequencing. Two healthy male donors, one aged 18 to 30 and one aged 30 to 39 years, were included in the cohort. Blood samples were taken at several timepoints before and after primary and secondary immunization, and bulk PBMC replicates and cell subsets were isolated. Beyond this particular receptor, the publication reports: A small share of clonotypes was detected in both CD4 and CD8 compartments, with the overlap likely arising from convergent recombination. The secondary T-cell response was found to be weaker but faster than the primary response, with a peak reached on day 5 rather than on day 15. After the booster, most of the clones that had expanded following primary vaccination were detected again (roughly 96% of CD4 and around 88% of CD8), which suggests that memory was broadly maintained. Because the study included only a couple of donors, the extent to which the findings can be generalized is limited. Computational filtering was required because FACS-sorted repertoires could contain abundant contaminating clonotypes from the bulk population.

TCR cDNA was synthesized by 5'RACE template switching, through which a universal primer site and unique molecular identifiers were introduced. Priming for cDNA synthesis came from both the TCR alpha and TCR beta constant segments. Two PCR steps were used to amplify libraries, with sample barcodes and sequencing adapters being added in the second step. Sequencing of libraries was performed on Illumina HiSeq 2500 (2x100 bp) or NovaSeq (2x150 bp). The study's processing was this. Reads were demultiplexed and collapsed into UMI consensus sequences with MIGEC, and V(D)J alignment was performed with MiXCR. Vaccine-responding clonotypes were identified with edgeR using replicate PBMC samples, with FDR below 0.01 and a log2 fold change above 5 up to day 15 being required. Each bulk clonotype was labeled CD4 or CD8 based on which sequenced repertoire, CD4 or CD8, contained the clonotype at higher abundance. TCRdb's own reprocessing of the public reads used fastp at Q25 and MiXCR and kept productive beta chains. Records with the same CDR3 protein are collapsed into one entry carrying the most frequent genes and DNA. TCRdb, not the original authors, processed these V and J calls. Here the sample has about 630,000 distinct CDR3 sequences; 9% to 15% occur a single time. More than 12% of the sample belongs to the ten largest clones.

This clonotype was counted a few times. It has no known antigen specificity. No base quality values were provided; no much bigger clone lies one nucleotide off. This sample's treatment or condition label indicates: live attenuated yellow fever vaccine strain. At each blood-draw timepoint, two biological replicates of bulk PBMCs were collected. PBMCs were isolated from peripheral blood using a standard Ficoll-Paque protocol. RNA was extracted with TriZol from bulk PBMCs, CD4 and CD8 fractions, and dextramer-positive and dextramer-negative fractions. V loses 5 bases, J loses 8 bases, and the germline ends lie 15 bases apart. According to the germline V gene, CDR1 reads WSHSY and CDR2 reads SAAADI. CDR3 length: 14 amino acids, cysteine to phenylalanine. The only DNA kept is the CDR3, 42 bases in frame from the first base.

The receptor chain draws on TRBV10-2 and TRBJ1-4, with a tentative D gene TRBD1 over 5 matching bases. The receptor's source is a man younger than 45 who received the YFV17D yellow fever vaccine. Sequenced here: PBMCs, sampled on the day of the yellow fever booster vaccination. Read as DNA, the sequence is TGCGCCAGCAGTTACAGCGGGGCGGCGGAAAAACTGTTTTTT. This yields the protein CASSYSGAAEKLFF.